Included here is one T cell receptor beta chain sequence, with context. Its antigen is not identified. The CDR3 length is 16 residues. Trimming cost V 2 bases and J 7 bases; bases outside gene matches: 7. Per the germline V gene, CDR1 is SEHNR and CDR2 is FQNEAQ (reference sequence). Using RNA transcripts as the source, TCR beta CDR3 regions were amplified. TCR CDR3 underwent first-round RT-PCR with the HTBI primer set. TCRdb passed the multiplex PCR reads through MiXCR, listing each CDR3 protein once. The sample has about 710,000 distinct CDR3 sequences, around 17% seen once. This specimen belongs to a study of T cells in Graves' hyperthyroidism and ophthalmopathy. Regarding the study as a whole: Most clonotypes expanded in thyroid above 0.001 were likewise present in blood.

The sequence came from a man aged 18-30 years with Graves' hyperthyroidism. The V gene is TRBV7-9, the J gene TRBJ2-2, with 10 nucleotides matching TRBD2. Source material: blood. This chain's CDR3 is CASSLSLAGVSGELFF. The CDR3 nucleotides read TGTGCCAGCAGCTTATCGCTAGCGGGAGTGAGCGGGGAGCTGTTTTTT.